The 25 T cell receptor beta chains listed next were all sequenced from one sample in a study of blood T cell repertoires in COVID-19. TCRdb's copy holds only in-frame clones and misses some; the assay was immunoSEQ multiplex PCR. The repertoire has fewer than 350,000 clones, around nine tenths of them found once; the top ten carry approximately 4.1%. Sequencing used peripheral blood. The source of these receptors is a woman aged 60-75 years with COVID-19, enrolled during active disease.

The sample holds many counts of this clone. The chain employs TRBV5-1 and TRBJ2-1; tentative D call: TRBD1 (6 bases). The V gene's germline CDR1 is SGHRS and CDR2 YFSETQ. This CDR3 spans 14 amino acids. The V and J ends lost 2 bases and 6 bases respectively, with 12 bases between them. CDR3 region: CASSFQSRGNEQFF. CDR3 sequence (DNA): TGCGCCAGCAGCTTCCAGAGCAGGGGCAATGAGCAGTTCTTC.

This clone was seen a handful of times. CDR3 in amino acids: CASSPLYEQYF. DNA for the CDR3: TGTGCCAGCAGTCCACTCTACGAGCAGTACTTC. The chain is built from TRBV12-3 or TRBV12-4 and TRBJ2-7; D call uncertain. The V end lost 5 bases, the J end lost 3 bases, and 5 bases lay between the germline ends. This CDR3 region has 11 residues.

The chain is built from TRBV9 and TRBJ2-1; no reliable D call. The CDR3 consists of 13 residues. Trimming pared 4 bases from V and 0 bases from J, leaving 5 bases between. In germline, CDR1 is SGDLS, CDR2 YYNGEE. DNA of the CDR3: TGTGCCAGCAGCCTTAGCTCCTACAATGAGCAGTTCTTC. Translation gives CASSLSSYNEQFF.

V usage is TRBV4-1 and J usage is TRBJ1-2; D is ambiguous. Between the trimmed V and J ends, which lost 0 bases and 2 bases, there was a span of 7 bases. The germline V gene has CDR1 MGHRA and CDR2 YSYEKL. The CDR3 runs 14 residues. The CDR3 loop reads CASSQDSLNYGYTF. The CDR3 bases are TGCGCCAGCAGCCAAGATTCACTGAACTATGGCTACACCTTC.

This chain uses TRBV5-4 with TRBJ2-5, with a tentative D call TRBD2 (5 bases). The length of the CDR3 is 14 residues. Germline-derived CDR1 and CDR2 are SGHNT and YYREEE (reference sequence). Trimming cost V 3 bases and J 2 bases, with 11 bases left between them. The CDR3 region is CASSSNQRQETQYF. The CDR3 nucleotides read TGTGCCAGCAGCTCCAACCAGCGGCAAGAGACCCAGTACTTC.

This chain connects TRBV6-4 to TRBJ2-1, with a weak D call TRBD2 (6 bases). Trimming took 0 bases from V and 3 from J, leaving 9 bases between them. The germline V gene encodes CDR1 MRHNA and CDR2 SNTAGT. CDR3 size: 15 residues. CDR3 sequence: CASSDSDYLYNEQFF. The CDR3 coding sequence is TGTGCCAGCAGTGACTCGGACTACCTCTACAATGAGCAGTTCTTC.

This clone has just a few counts. The V gene is TRBV18, the J gene TRBJ2-5; D remains ambiguous. V lost 6 bases and J lost 2, with 13 bases in between. The CDR3 runs to 14 residues. Germline CDR1 KGHSH, CDR2 LQKENI. Here the CDR3 DNA reads TGTGCCAGCTCCCGAGCAGGCAAGCAAGAGACCCAGTACTTC. As protein: CASSRAGKQETQYF.

The V and J genes are TRBV9 and TRBJ2-3; 8 bases match TRBD1. CDR1 is SGDLS and CDR2 is YYNGEE in the germline V gene. The J segment lost 1 base and the V segment lost 7 bases, leaving 8 bases of the junction unmatched. This CDR3 region has 15 residues. The CDR3 here is CASGRPGQGTDTQYF. The CDR3, as DNA: TGTGCCAGCGGTAGACCGGGACAGGGCACAGATACGCAGTATTTT.

The chain has TRBV3-1 (or the pseudogene TRBV3-2) and TRBJ1-2, with a weak D call TRBD1 (5 bases). This CDR3 has 13 amino acids. Per the germline V gene, CDR1 is LGHDT and CDR2 is YNNKEL (reference sequence). Trimming left V 4 bases short and J 5 bases short, with 11 bases between. CDR3 DNA sequence: TGTGCCAGCAGCCCGACAGCAAGGTATGGCTACACCTTC. Its translation is CASSPTARYGYTF.

This chain connects TRBV5-4 to TRBJ1-2, with a weak D call TRBD1 (6 bases). The germline V and J ends were trimmed by 4 bases and 5 bases, with 12 bases remaining between them. Germline assignment: CDR1 SGHNT and CDR2 YYREEE (reference sequence). The CDR3 consists of 13 residues. The CDR3 spells CASSPPDRYGYTF. CDR3 nucleotides: TGTGCCAGCAGCCCCCCGGACAGATATGGCTACACCTTC.

J is TRBJ1-3 and V is TRBV27; D is undetermined. CDR3 length: 13 amino acids. Germline lookup yields CDR1 MNHEY and CDR2 SMNVEV (reference sequence). Trimming removed 7 bases from V and 6 bases from J, with 13 bases in between. The CDR3 nucleotides read TGTGCCAGCATGCAGGTTGGCAAAAACACCATATATTTT. Protein sequence: CASMQVGKNTIYF.

The chain carries TRBV7-9 and TRBJ1-3, with D possibly matching TRBD1 (6 bases). The CDR3 spans 15 residues. Trimming took off 11 bases at V and 0 bases at J, with 17 bases between the two ends. The V gene's germline CDR1 is SEHNR and CDR2 FQNEAQ (reference sequence). CDR3 sequence reads: CALGGGRPSGNTIYF. In DNA form, the CDR3 reads TGTGCCTTAGGGGGAGGGAGGCCCTCTGGAAACACCATATATTTT.

The rearrangement uses TRBV24-1 and TRBJ2-2; no definite D call. V dropped 4 bases and J dropped 1 base, with 3 bases sitting between them. The germline gives CDR1 KGHDR, CDR2 SFDVKD. The length of the CDR3 is 13 residues. CDR3: CATSEQNTGELFF. The CDR3 DNA follows: TGTGCCACCAGTGAACAGAACACCGGGGAGCTGTTTTTT.

V usage is TRBV7-8 and J usage is TRBJ1-2; unclear D gene. The CDR3 is made up of 13 amino acids. Germline V gene lookup returns CDR1 SGHVS and CDR2 FQNEAQ. V lost 5 bases and J 4 bases, leaving 11 bases between the germline ends. This CDR3 is CASSPRVSYGYTF. As DNA, the CDR3 is TGTGCCAGCAGCCCCCGGGTTAGCTATGGCTACACCTTC.

This chain joins TRBV6-5 and TRBJ1-4, with D hard to call. V gave up 6 bases and J gave up 8 bases, with 7 bases separating them. Germline loops: CDR1 MNHEY, CDR2 SVGAGI. This CDR3 spans 11 amino acids. This CDR3 is CASRRGEKLFF. CDR3 bases: TGTGCCAGCAGGCGGGGAGAAAAACTGTTTTTT.

As regards this clone: This specimen includes other DNA sequences encoding the same CDR3. The chain links TRBV19 to TRBJ2-7, with 8 bases that match TRBD1. The V gene's germline CDR1 is LNHDA and CDR2 SQIVND (reference sequence). After removal of 9 bases from V and 3 bases from J, the junction contained 7 bases not matched to a gene. This CDR3 comprises 13 residues. The CDR3 spells CASTGTGFYEQYF. In DNA form, the CDR3 reads TGTGCCAGCACCGGGACAGGTTTCTACGAGCAGTACTTC.

This clone occurred once. The rearrangement links TRBV2 to TRBJ2-7, with a possible D match to TRBD1 (7 bases). V lost 2 bases and J lost 0, with 11 bases in between. CDR1 SNHLY and CDR2 FYNNEI come from the germline V gene. The CDR3 length is 15 residues. The CDR3 DNA is TGTGCCAGCAGTGAACCAGGGGGGAGCTCCTACGAGCAGTACTTC. Protein sequence: CASSEPGGSSYEQYF.

The genes are TRBV6-1 and TRBJ1-1; D remains unclear. Trimming took 3 bases from V and 3 from J, leaving 26 bases between them. The CDR3 runs to 19 residues. Germline lookup yields CDR1 MNHNS and CDR2 SASEGT. The CDR3 nucleotides read TGTGCCAGCAGTGATCCCCGTTCTCCCAGGCCCCGAACGGACACTGAAGCTTTCTTT. It codes for CASSDPRSPRPRTDTEAFF.

V is TRBV7-3 and J is TRBJ1-6, with D possibly being TRBD1 (6 bases). CDR1 SGHTA and CDR2 FQGTGA come from the germline V gene. The CDR3 is made up of 14 amino acids. Between the trimmed V and J ends, which lost 5 bases and 8 bases, there was a span of 13 bases. The DNA for the CDR3 is TGTGCCAGCAGCGCCACAGGGAGTGATTCACCCCTCCACTTT. As protein: CASSATGSDSPLHF. The whole variable domain, filled in from reference TRBV7-3 and TRBJ1-6, reads GAGVSQTPSNKVTEKGKYVELRCDPISGHTALYWYRQSLGQGPEFLIYFQGTGAADDSGLPNDRFFAVRPEGSVSTLKIQRTERGDSAVYLCASSATGSDSPLHFGNGTRLTVT.

The rearrangement uses TRBV4-2 and TRBJ2-7; 8 bases fit TRBD2. The length of the CDR3 is 15 residues. V lost 3 bases to trimming and J lost 4 bases; unmatched junction nucleotides: 8. Germline CDR1 and CDR2: LGHNA and YNFKEQ. The chain's CDR3 is CASSHNTGGVYEQYF. Written as DNA, the CDR3 is TGTGCCAGCAGCCACAACACCGGGGGGGTTTACGAGCAGTACTTC.

This clone was observed a single time. Other DNA variants within this sample encode the same CDR3. The rearrangement uses TRBV7-9 and TRBJ2-5, with TRBD2 identical over 11 bases. Germline V gives CDR1 SEHNR, CDR2 FQNEAQ (reference sequence). The V gene end was trimmed by 5 bases and the J gene end by 4 bases; junction bases not matched to a gene: 3. This CDR3 has 14 residues. The CDR3 DNA follows: TGTGCCAGCAGCCTCGGACTAGCGGGAGAGACCCAGTACTTC. Residues: CASSLGLAGETQYF.

The V gene is TRBV19, the J gene TRBJ1-1, with a weak D call TRBD1 (5 bases). CDR3 size: 13 residues. Germline CDR1 and CDR2: LNHDA and SQIVND (reference sequence). V was clipped by 6 bases and J by 5 bases, with 13 bases between them. CDR3 loop: CASRSVDSTEAFF. CDR3 nucleotides: TGTGCCAGTAGATCCGTTGACAGTACTGAAGCTTTCTTT.

The rearrangement joins TRBV19 to TRBJ1-1; D might be TRBD1 (5 bases). This CDR3 spans 16 amino acids. The V end was cut by 7 bases, the J end by 10 bases, with 28 bases between. Germline V gene sequence: CDR1 LNHDA, CDR2 SQIVND (reference sequence). This chain's CDR3 is CASTTLRGGHAMSAFF. In DNA form, the CDR3 reads TGTGCCAGTACCACGCTTAGAGGCGGACACGCGATGTCAGCTTTCTTT.

The sample holds one count of this clone. This sequence joins TRBV7-2 and TRBJ1-2, with TRBD1 matching over 9 bases. Losses at the gene ends were 3 bases for V and 0 bases for J; bases not matched to a gene: 5. CDR3 length: 16 amino acids. Germline V gene lookup returns CDR1 SGHTA and CDR2 FQGNSA. The CDR3 sequence: CASSFGQGISNYGYTF. The CDR3 DNA reads TGTGCCAGCAGCTTCGGACAGGGGATTTCTAACTATGGCTACACCTTC.

The chain employs TRBV18 and TRBJ2-3; 8 bases agree with TRBD2. V shed 3 bases and J 8 bases; nucleotides not matched to a gene: 7. Germline V CDR1 and CDR2: KGHSH, LQKENI. The CDR3 spans 14 residues. Written as DNA, the CDR3 is TGTGCCAGCTCACCGTCGGGGGGGTTAAGTACGCAGTATTTT. As protein: CASSPSGGLSTQYF.